This TCR beta chain is from a study of T cell responses to AZD1222 COVID-19 vaccine. Whole-study results and caveats: Among those given AZD1222, only 6 or 7 were seropositive at baseline. Increased Spike-specific TCR breadth and depth were observed after two AZD1222 doses. Donors in the cohort were predominantly white British and more often female, and clonal diversity was possibly underestimated.

A word on this clone: What it binds is not known.

The germline V gene has CDR1 SNHLY and CDR2 FYNNEI. CDR3 length: 14 amino acids. The V gene end was trimmed by 7 bases and the J gene end by 4 bases; junction bases not matched to a gene: 7. This table comes from immunoSEQ multiplex PCR, and its TCRdb copy is limited to in-frame clones, with some not included. The repertoire has 85,000 or so clones, roughly 86% of them found once; the top ten carry 5.6%. This chain uses TRBV2 with TRBJ2-7; 10 nucleotides line up with TRBD1. This sequence was found in an adult who received the AZD1222 COVID-19 vaccine. The sample in question was peripheral blood, obtained 28 days after the second AZD1222 dose. The CDR3 spells CASTPTDRGYEQYF. DNA of the CDR3: TGTGCCAGCACCCCTACGGACAGGGGGTACGAGCAGTACTTC.